The clone carrying this TCR beta chain has a count of ten or more. This record comes from a study of T-cell reconstitution after alpha-beta-depleted transplantation in children. Using unique molecular identifiers, the investigators prepared the TCRbeta library. One entry per CDR3 protein results from TCRdb running MiXCR on the PCR reads. The table lists 240,000 or so distinct CDR3 sequences, about 12% of them singletons. The CDR3 length is 15 residues. Germline lookup yields CDR1 SGHRS and CDR2 YFSETQ. Trimming took off 3 bases at V and 5 bases at J, with 15 bases between the two ends. This sequence was found in a human donor who donated a stem cell graft to a child with acute lymphoblastic leukemia. The chain employs TRBV5-1 and TRBJ2-1; possible D gene TRBD2, 6 bases. The input for sequencing was PBMCs from the stem cell graft donor, taken from the stem cell graft. The CDR3 region is CASSSTSRPNNEQFF. The CDR3 DNA sequence: TGCGCCAGCAGCTCGACTAGTCGCCCTAACAATGAGCAGTTCTTC. Looking up the rest from reference TRBV5-1 and TRBJ2-1 gives the full variable domain: KAGVTQTPRYLIKTRGQQVTLSCSPISGHRSVSWYQQTPGQGLQFLFEYFSETQRNKGNFPGRFSGRQFSNSRSEMNVSTLELGDSALYLCASSSTSRPNNEQFFGPGTRLTVL.